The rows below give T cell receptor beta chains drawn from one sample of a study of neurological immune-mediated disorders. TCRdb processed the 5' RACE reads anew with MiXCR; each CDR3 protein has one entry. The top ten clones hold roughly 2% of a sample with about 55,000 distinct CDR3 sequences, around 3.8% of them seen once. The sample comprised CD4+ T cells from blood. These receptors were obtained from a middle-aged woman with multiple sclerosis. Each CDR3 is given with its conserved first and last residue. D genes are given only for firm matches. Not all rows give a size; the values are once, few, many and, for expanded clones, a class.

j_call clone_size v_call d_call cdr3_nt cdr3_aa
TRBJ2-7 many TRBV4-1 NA TGCGCCAGCAGCCATCCTCACCTCTCGACAGATAATTACTACGAGCAGTACTTC CASSHPHLSTDNYYEQYF
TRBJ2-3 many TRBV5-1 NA TGCGCCAGCAGCACCCAGACCGGGACTCGCACAGATACGCAGTATTTT CASSTQTGTRTDTQYF
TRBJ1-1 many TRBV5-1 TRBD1 TGCGCCAGCAGCTTGGGACAGGGAAGGGAAGCTTTCTTT CASSLGQGREAFF
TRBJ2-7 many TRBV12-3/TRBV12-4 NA TGTGCCAGCAGTTCCTTTTTTGAGGGGGGGCCCTACGAGCAGTACTTC CASSSFFEGGPYEQYF
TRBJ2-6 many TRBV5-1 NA TGCGCCAGCAGTTCCTCATACTCTGGGGCCAACGTCCTGACTTTC CASSSSYSGANVLTF
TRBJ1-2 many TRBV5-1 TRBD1 TGCGCCAGCAGCGGGGACAGGGAAGGCTACACCTTC CASSGDREGYTF
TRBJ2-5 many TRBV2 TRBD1 TGTGCCAGCAGTGAAGAAGGGGGCAGGAGGGAGACCCAGTACTTC CASSEEGGRRETQYF
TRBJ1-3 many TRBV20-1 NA TGCAGTGCTAGAGATTTGGGCGGAAACACCATATATTTT CSARDLGGNTIYF
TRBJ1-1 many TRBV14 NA TGTGCCAGCAGCCAAGAGGCCGCCTACTCTATAGCTGAGGCTTTCTTT CASSQEAAYSIAEAFF
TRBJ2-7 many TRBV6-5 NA TGTGCCAGCAGCATAACCCTGAGGAGAGGGAGGTGGGCCTACGAGCAGTACTTC CASSITLRRGRWAYEQYF
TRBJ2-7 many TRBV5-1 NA TGCGCCAGCAGCTTGAGGCAGACGAACGAGCAGTACTTC CASSLRQTNEQYF
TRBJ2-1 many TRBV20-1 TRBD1 TGCAGTGCTGGGCGGACAGGCCCCTACAATGAGCAGTTCTTC CSAGRTGPYNEQFF
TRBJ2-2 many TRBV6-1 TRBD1 TGTGCCAGCAGTTTAGACAGGGTCGCCGGGGAGCTGTTTTTT CASSLDRVAGELFF
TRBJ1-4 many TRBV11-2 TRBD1 TGTGCCAGCAGCTCCGGGACAGGGGATGAAAAACTGTTTTTT CASSSGTGDEKLFF
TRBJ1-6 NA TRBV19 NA TGTGCCACTCGCCGGGGCTCCTATAATTCACCCCTCCACTTT CATRRGSYNSPLHF
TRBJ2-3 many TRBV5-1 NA TGCGCCAGCAGCTTGGACAGCACAGATACGCAGTATTTT CASSLDSTDTQYF
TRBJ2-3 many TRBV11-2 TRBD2 TGTGCCAGCAGCCAGGTAGTGGGAGCGGGGGCGAGCACAGATACGCAGTATTTT CASSQVVGAGASTDTQYF
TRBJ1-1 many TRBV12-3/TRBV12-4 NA TGTGCCAGCAGTCTGGGGCAGGAAGACACTGAAGCTTTCTTT CASSLGQEDTEAFF